This TCR beta chain was identified in a study of shared clonotypes between healthy human individuals. Study-wide background: CD4 naive cells filled three plates per donor, CD4 memory three, CD8 naive two and CD8 memory one.

Deep was the level used in running the assay. Repertoires were generated with immunoSEQ multiplex PCR, while TCRdb's copy carries only in-frame clones and drops some. The profile shows some 2.1 million clones, about 95% of them singletons. Overall study results and limits: Sharing of clonotypes among donors was expected to vary with sequencing depth.

The CDR3 has 13 amino acids. Per the germline V gene, CDR1 is MNHEY and CDR2 is SVGAGI. V was trimmed by 0 bases and J by 8 bases, leaving 10 bases between them. As regards this clone: The target antigen is unknown.

The naive CD8 subset, CD45RO-negative cells positively selected for CCR7, excluded terminally differentiated effector memory CD45RA+ cells. The source of this sequence is a man between 18 and 29 years old in good health. The specimen was naive CD8+ T cells sorted from blood. This rearrangement joins TRBV6-5 to TRBJ1-2; D gene uncertain. Written as DNA, the CDR3 is TGTGCCAGCAGTTACTCAACCGATAGGGGCTACACCTTC. Translating it yields CASSYSTDRGYTF.